This T cell receptor (beta chain) was captured by sequencing in a study of blood T cell repertoires in COVID-19. The protocol was immunoSEQ multiplex PCR, while the TCRdb copy is restricted to in-frame clones and leaves out a portion. The sample gives approximately 210,000 clones, around 94% of which show up once; 0.76% is in the top ten. The sequence was obtained from a man aged 25 to 45 with COVID-19, enrolled during active disease. Sequenced material: peripheral blood.

DNA for the CDR3: TGTGCCAGCAGCACGAACCGGGACAGTAATTCACCCCTCCACTTT. Its translation is CASSTNRDSNSPLHF. V gene TRBV3-1 (or the pseudogene TRBV3-2) combines with J gene TRBJ1-6; TRBD1 matches at 7 bases. The CDR3 extends over 15 amino acids. Germline lookup yields CDR1 LGHDT and CDR2 YNNKEL (reference sequence). The junction had 7 bases not matched to a gene; V was cut back by 5 bases and J by 6 bases.